A single sample gave rise to the 31 T cell receptor beta chains below, sequenced in a study of cytomegalovirus exposure and HLA in healthy donors. Both 60 Vbeta primers and 13 Jbeta primers went into the PCR. Assay used: immunoSEQ multiplex PCR; TCRdb lists only in-frame clones, some missing. The table lists tens of thousands of clones, about 78% of them singletons. The sequenced sample consisted of PBMCs. Receptors were obtained from a woman between 40 and 50 years old in good health and CMV-seronegative.

The gene calls are TRBV9 and TRBJ2-7, with D unresolved. The V and J ends lost 3 bases and 2 bases respectively, with 18 bases between them. The CDR3 extends over 16 amino acids. Looked up from germline, CDR1 is SGDLS and CDR2 is YYNGEE. Written as DNA, the CDR3 is TGTGCCAGCAGCGAGAACCCCTTCGAGGTGACCTACGAGCAGTACTTC. Protein: CASSENPFEVTYEQYF. The full variable domain, with the rest looked up from reference TRBV9 and TRBJ2-7, is DSGVTQTPKHLITATGQRVTLRCSPRSGDLSVYWYQQSLDQGLQFLIQYYNGEERAKGNILERFSAQQFPDLHSELNLSSLELGDSALYFCASSENPFEVTYEQYFGPGTRLTVT.

V usage is TRBV29-1 and J usage is TRBJ2-7, with TRBD1 identical over 9 bases. There are 13 residues in the CDR3. With V trimmed by 6 bases and J by 4 bases, 7 bases remained unmatched. Germline CDR1 reads SQVTM; CDR2 reads ANQGSEA. The DNA of the CDR3 is TGCAGCGTATCAACAGGGGGCAGGTACGAGCAGTACTTC. This translates into CSVSTGGRYEQYF.

The chain uses TRBV5-5 and TRBJ2-7; 9 bases are a match to TRBD1. Germline V gene sequence: CDR1 SGHKS, CDR2 YYEKEE (reference sequence). The CDR3 covers 14 residues. V was pared by 2 bases and J by 6 bases, with 6 bases of the junction left unmatched. CDR3 sequence reads: CASSLQGAIGEQYF. The CDR3 bases are TGTGCCAGCAGCTTACAGGGGGCGATCGGCGAGCAGTACTTC.

The CDR3 DNA sequence: TGCGCCAGCAGCTTGGCAGGCTTTAGGGGCGAGCAGTACTTC. This translates into CASSLAGFRGEQYF. V gene TRBV5-1 combines with J gene TRBJ2-5, with D perhaps TRBD1 (5 bases). The end of the DNA aligns better with TRBJ2-7, so the J call may be wrong. The CDR3 covers 14 residues. CDR1 is SGHRS, CDR2 YFSETQ, per germline.

In its sample, this clone was seen once. V gene TRBV15 combines with J gene TRBJ2-5, with D possibly matching TRBD1 (5 bases). The ends were cut back, 3 bases at V and 1 base at J, with 9 bases in the middle. CDR1 and CDR2 from the germline V gene are LNHNV and YYDKDF (reference sequence). The CDR3 runs 14 residues. The CDR3, as DNA: TGTGCCACCAGCAGCAAGACAGCCCAAGAGACCCAGTACTTC. Translation: CATSSKTAQETQYF.

The V and J genes are TRBV2 and TRBJ2-4; D is ambiguous. Germline lookup yields CDR1 SNHLY and CDR2 FYNNEI. Deletions cut 5 bases from V and 0 bases from J, with 11 bases between. CDR3 length: 15 amino acids. CDR3: CASSPQTLAKNIQYF. CDR3 DNA sequence: TGTGCCAGCAGTCCTCAGACTCTAGCCAAAAACATTCAGTACTTC.

The chain employs TRBV6-5 and TRBJ2-1; 10 positions match TRBD2. The CDR3 length is 15 residues. V lost 6 bases, J lost 5 bases, and 7 bases stayed unmatched. Germline CDR1 and CDR2: MNHEY and SVGAGI. In nucleotides, the CDR3 is TGTGCCAGCAGAAGAGCGGGAGGGTTGAACAATGAGCAGTTCTTC. Residues: CASRRAGGLNNEQFF.

This chain joins TRBV19 and TRBJ1-2, with TRBD1 identical over 9 bases. This CDR3 is built from 15 residues. The germline CDR1 and CDR2 sequences are LNHDA and SQIVND (reference sequence). Losses at the gene ends were 5 bases for V and 6 bases for J; bases not matched to a gene: 10. In DNA form, the CDR3 reads TGTGCCAGTAGTCTCCAGGGGACAGGGATAAATGGCTACACCTTC. It yields the protein CASSLQGTGINGYTF.

V is TRBV28 and J is TRBJ2-7, with a tentative D call TRBD2 (5 bases). Germline loops: CDR1 MDHEN, CDR2 SYDVKM. V lost 4 bases, J lost 6 bases, and 22 bases lay in between. This CDR3 has 16 amino acids. CDR3 coding DNA: TGTGCCAGCAGTTCCTGGGCGGGTGCCCTGGAGCCCGAGCAGTACTTC. It specifies CASSSWAGALEPEQYF.

The J gene is TRBJ1-5, the V gene TRBV7-2, with D possibly matching TRBD1 (5 bases). Germline-derived CDR1 and CDR2 are SGHTA and FQGNSA. V was cut by 2 bases and J by 6 bases, with 11 bases left in between. This CDR3 region has 14 residues. In DNA, the CDR3 is TGTGCCAGCAGCTTAACCCAGGGCGGTCAGCCCCAGCATTTT. The encoded protein is CASSLTQGGQPQHF.

This rearrangement joins TRBV20-1 to TRBJ2-5; D perhaps matches TRBD2 (7 bases). The CDR3 is 11 amino acids. Germline CDR1 DFQATT, CDR2 SNEGSKA (reference sequence). Trimming left V 1 base short and J 9 bases short, with 9 bases between. The CDR3 spells CSARGEGAQYF. The CDR3, as DNA: TGCAGTGCTAGAGGGGAGGGGGCCCAGTACTTC.

This clone was recorded only once. The rearrangement uses TRBV5-5 and TRBJ2-5, with 8 bases fitting TRBD1. The germline gives CDR1 SGHKS, CDR2 YYEKEE (reference sequence). V shed 2 bases and J 5 bases; nucleotides not matched to a gene: 8. CDR3 size: 15 residues. In DNA, the CDR3 is TGTGCCAGCAGCTTTCGGACAGGGCTTATGGAGACCCAGTACTTC. Protein: CASSFRTGLMETQYF.

This chain uses TRBV27 with TRBJ2-3; 7 bases are shared with TRBD1. CDR1 MNHEY and CDR2 SMNVEV come from the germline V gene (reference sequence). This CDR3 contains 16 residues. The V gene end was trimmed by 4 bases and the J gene end by 2 bases; junction bases not matched to a gene: 9. Written as DNA, the CDR3 is TGTGCCAGCAGTTCTCCTCGGGACAGCTACACAGATACGCAGTATTTT. Translation gives CASSSPRDSYTDTQYF.

This clone showed up just a few times. V gene TRBV28 combines with J gene TRBJ1-5, with a weak D call TRBD1 (5 bases). The CDR3 is 12 residues long. Germline CDR1 MDHEN, CDR2 SYDVKM. V was trimmed by 10 bases and J by 2 bases, leaving 9 bases between them. CDR3 in DNA: TGTGCCACCCTAGGGGGCAATCAGCCCCAGCATTTT. Translation gives CATLGGNQPQHF.

The chain uses TRBV5-1 and TRBJ1-2; no clear D gene. V shed 4 bases and J shed 7 bases, with 8 bases lying between them. The CDR3 totals 11 residues. Per the germline V gene, CDR1 is SGHRS and CDR2 is YFSETQ. In DNA form, the CDR3 reads TGCGCCAGCAGCGCGAGTGGTGGCTACACCTTC. Translating it yields CASSASGGYTF. Looking up the rest from reference TRBV5-1 and TRBJ1-2 gives the full variable domain: KAGVTQTPRYLIKTRGQQVTLSCSPISGHRSVSWYQQTPGQGLQFLFEYFSETQRNKGNFPGRFSGRQFSNSRSEMNVSTLELGDSALYLCASSASGGYTFGSGTRLTVV.

The chain employs TRBV28 and TRBJ1-1, with D tentatively TRBD1 (5 bases). The CDR3 loop spans 19 amino acids. V was pared by 1 base and J by 1 base, with 22 bases between. Germline V gives CDR1 MDHEN, CDR2 SYDVKM. CDR3 protein: CASSLLGAKGSSTNTEAFF. DNA for the CDR3: TGTGCCAGCAGTTTATTGGGCGCTAAGGGGTCTTCCACGAACACTGAAGCTTTCTTT.

The chain is built from TRBV11-2 and TRBJ1-4, with 7 bases aligning to TRBD1. The CDR3 sequence is 12 residues long. V lost 5 bases and J lost 15; bases outside the gene matches: 9. Germline values: CDR1 SGHAT, CDR2 FQNNGV. The CDR3 coding sequence is TGTGCCAGCAGCCCGGACAGGCCCGCAGTGTTTTTT. Translating it yields CASSPDRPAVFF. The complete variable domain, with remaining parts taken from reference TRBV11-2 and TRBJ1-4, reads EAGVAQSPRYKIIEKRQSVAFWCNPISGHATLYWYQQILGQGPKLLIQFQNNGVVDDSQLPKDRFSAERLKGVDSTLKIQPAKLEDSAVYLCASSPDRPAVFFGSGTQLSVL.

The chain joins TRBV27 to TRBJ1-1; TRBD1 aligns across 11 bases. With 6 bases clipped from V and 11 bases from J, the junction kept 5 bases outside the gene matches. Germline V CDR1 and CDR2: MNHEY, SMNVEV (reference sequence). This CDR3 has 12 amino acids. As DNA, the CDR3 is TGTGCCAGCAGCCGGGACAGGGGGGATGCTTTCTTT. Translating gives CASSRDRGDAFF.

The chain links TRBV5-6 to TRBJ1-3; tentatively, D is TRBD1 (6 bases). Trimming took off 4 bases at V and 4 bases at J, with 18 bases between the two ends. CDR1 and CDR2 from the germline V gene are SGHDT and YYEEEE. CDR3 size: 16 residues. The CDR3 DNA is TGTGCCAGCAGCCCAAGGGGGTCCCCGCGGGGAAACACCATATATTTT. Its translation: CASSPRGSPRGNTIYF.

The V and J genes are TRBV30 and TRBJ1-5; D is unclear. Trimming left V 3 bases short and J 0 bases short, with 9 bases between. This CDR3 is built from 14 residues. The germline V gene encodes CDR1 GTSNPN and CDR2 SVGIG (reference sequence). DNA of the CDR3: TGTGCCTGGAGGAACGGTAATAGCAATCAGCCCCAGCATTTT. The encoded protein is CAWRNGNSNQPQHF.

V usage is TRBV4-2 and J usage is TRBJ2-7, with 11 bases fitting TRBD2. The CDR3 runs to 15 residues. The trim removed 6 bases at V and 2 bases at J, leaving 6 bases unmatched. Germline lookup yields CDR1 LGHNA and CDR2 YNFKEQ. CDR3 sequence reads: CASRTIAGGTYEQYF. The CDR3 DNA follows: TGTGCCAGCAGGACTATAGCGGGAGGGACCTACGAGCAGTACTTC.

The genes are TRBV7-2 and TRBJ2-3, with a possible D match to TRBD2 (6 bases). CDR1 and CDR2 from the germline V gene are SGHTA and FQGNSA. There are 16 residues in the CDR3. The V and J ends lost 1 base and 0 bases respectively, with 11 bases between them. CDR3 sequence reads: CASSLGSGASTDTQYF. CDR3 coding DNA: TGTGCCAGCAGCTTAGGTAGCGGTGCTAGCACAGATACGCAGTATTTT.

The chain employs TRBV19 and TRBJ2-7; possible D gene TRBD1, 6 bases. The CDR3 sequence is 16 residues long. V gave up 3 bases and J gave up 2 bases, with 17 bases separating them. The germline V gene has CDR1 LNHDA and CDR2 SQIVND (reference sequence). CDR3 bases: TGTGCCAGTAGTATCGTAAACGCCGGGACACCCTACGAGCAGTACTTC. Amino acids: CASSIVNAGTPYEQYF. Based on the CDR3 plus reference TRBV19 and TRBJ2-7, the full variable domain is DGGITQSPKYLFRKEGQNVTLSCEQNLNHDAMYWYRQDPGQGLRLIYYSQIVNDFQKGDIAEGYSVSREKKESFPLTVTSAQKNPTAFYLCASSIVNAGTPYEQYFGPGTRLTVT.

This clone has only a few counts. J is TRBJ1-1 and V is TRBV10-2; maybe TRBD1 (6 bases). The CDR3 extends over 12 amino acids. Germline V gives CDR1 WSHSY, CDR2 SAAADI. V lost 6 bases and J lost 4, with 9 bases in between. The DNA for the CDR3 is TGCGCCAGCAGAAAAGGGGGCACTGAAGCTTTCTTT. Residues: CASRKGGTEAFF.

The J gene is TRBJ2-7, the V gene TRBV27; D unresolved. The V gene's germline CDR1 is MNHEY and CDR2 SMNVEV (reference sequence). The CDR3 consists of 15 residues. Trimming removed 6 bases at V and 6 bases at J, with 21 bases between. As DNA, the CDR3 is TGTGCCAGCAGCAACCGACTTATTGGCATGACCGAGCAGTACTTC. This translates into CASSNRLIGMTEQYF.

The chain carries TRBV11-2 and TRBJ2-1; D is uncertain. The V end was cut by 5 bases, the J end by 3 bases, with 5 bases between. This CDR3 is 12 amino acids long. Per germline, CDR1 SGHAT and CDR2 FQNNGV. CDR3 protein: CASSAYYNEQFF. CDR3 sequence (DNA): TGTGCCAGCAGCGCGTACTACAATGAGCAGTTCTTC.

The chain is built from TRBV25-1 and TRBJ1-2; D is unresolved. This CDR3 is 12 amino acids long. CDR1 MGHDK and CDR2 SYGVNS come from the germline V gene. Trimming cost V 2 bases and J 2 bases, with 3 bases left between them. The CDR3 DNA reads TGTGCCAGCAGTGAACTCAACTATGGCTACACCTTC. Translation: CASSELNYGYTF.

The gene calls are TRBV6-5 and TRBJ1-1; D not certain. Looked up from germline, CDR1 is MNHEY and CDR2 is SVGAGI. CDR3 length: 14 amino acids. V shed 6 bases and J shed 1 base, with 12 bases lying between them. This CDR3 reads CASSSLTWNTEAFF. In DNA form, the CDR3 reads TGTGCCAGCAGCTCTCTGACATGGAACACTGAAGCTTTCTTT.

The V gene is TRBV7-3, the J gene TRBJ2-1; TRBD2 agrees at 9 bases. Germline CDR1 SGHTA, CDR2 FQGTGA. The V gene end was trimmed by 5 bases and the J gene end by 7 bases; junction bases not matched to a gene: 12. CDR3 length: 16 amino acids. CDR3 in DNA: TGTGCCAGCAGCCCGAACGTAGCGGGAGTGGGAAATGAGCAGTTCTTC. Its translation is CASSPNVAGVGNEQFF.

The chain employs TRBV9 and TRBJ2-3; 7 nucleotides align to TRBD2. CDR1 and CDR2 from the germline V gene are SGDLS and YYNGEE. CDR3 size: 16 residues. V shed 0 bases and J 0 bases; nucleotides not matched to a gene: 4. In nucleotides, the CDR3 is TGTGCCAGCAGCGTAGGAAGTAGCGGGAGCACAGATACGCAGTATTTT. Its protein is CASSVGSSGSTDTQYF.

The chain links TRBV30 to TRBJ1-2; 9 bases agree with TRBD1. The CDR3 spans 15 residues. Germline CDR1 reads GTSNPN; CDR2 reads SVGIG (reference sequence). V shed 2 bases and J 3 bases; nucleotides not matched to a gene: 7. Here the CDR3 DNA reads TGTGCCTGGAGTACCGGGACAGGGATCGACTATGGCTACACCTTC. Protein sequence: CAWSTGTGIDYGYTF.